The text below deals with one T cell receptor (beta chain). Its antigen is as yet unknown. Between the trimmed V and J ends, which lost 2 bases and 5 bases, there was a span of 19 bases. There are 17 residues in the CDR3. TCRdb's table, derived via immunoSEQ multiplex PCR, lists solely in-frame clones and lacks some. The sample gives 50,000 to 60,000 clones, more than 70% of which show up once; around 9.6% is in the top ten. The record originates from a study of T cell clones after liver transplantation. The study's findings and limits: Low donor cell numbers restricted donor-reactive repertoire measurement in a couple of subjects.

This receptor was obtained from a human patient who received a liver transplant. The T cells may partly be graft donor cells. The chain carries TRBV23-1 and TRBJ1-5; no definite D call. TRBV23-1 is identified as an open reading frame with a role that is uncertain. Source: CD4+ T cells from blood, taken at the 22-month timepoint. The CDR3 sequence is CASSQGPTGPGDQPQHF. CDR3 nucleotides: TGCGCCAGCAGTCAAGGCCCCACCGGGCCCGGAGATCAGCCCCAGCATTTT.